This is a list of T cell receptor beta chains from one sample in a study of OX40 agonist ivuxolimab in advanced cancers. Assay used: immunoSEQ multiplex PCR; TCRdb lists only in-frame clones, some missing. Here the sample spans about 36,000 clones, around 85% being singletons. The sequencing here drew on CD4+ or CD8+ T cells sorted from blood, taken in a trial of the OX40 agonist ivuxolimab. These TCRs come from an adult with an advanced solid tumor such as melanoma, head and neck, liver or kidney cancer. CDR3s include the opening cysteine and the closing phenylalanine or tryptophan. D genes are given only for firm matches. Size tells how often a clone was seen (once, few, many) or the class of an expanded clone, and some rows leave it out.

clone_size: NA; v_call: TRBV11-3; d_call: TRBD1; j_call: TRBJ2-2; cdr3_nt: TGTGCCAGCAAGGACAGGGACACCGGGGAGCTGTTTTTT; cdr3_aa: CASKDRDTGELFF
clone_size: NA; v_call: TRBV7-9; d_call: TRBD1; j_call: TRBJ1-5; cdr3_nt: TGTGCCAGCAGCCCTACCCGGACAGGGGGTATTCAGCCCCAGCATTTT; cdr3_aa: CASSPTRTGGIQPQHF
clone_size: NA; v_call: TRBV11-2; d_call: NA; j_call: TRBJ1-6; cdr3_nt: TGTGCCAGCAGCGGCGCGACGGGGGGTAATTCACCCCTCCACTTT; cdr3_aa: CASSGATGGNSPLHF
clone_size: few; v_call: TRBV10-3; d_call: NA; j_call: TRBJ1-1; cdr3_nt: TGTGCCATCAGTGCCGACAGACCTAACACTGAAGCTTTCTTT; cdr3_aa: CAISADRPNTEAFF
clone_size: few; v_call: TRBV19; d_call: NA; j_call: TRBJ2-7; cdr3_nt: TGTGCCAGTAGTATGGAGGGGCGCTACGAGCAGTACTTC; cdr3_aa: CASSMEGRYEQYF
clone_size: few; v_call: TRBV30; d_call: NA; j_call: TRBJ2-1; cdr3_nt: TGTGCCTGGAACCCTGGGGGTTCCTACAATGAGCAGTTCTTC; cdr3_aa: CAWNPGGSYNEQFF
clone_size: once; v_call: TRBV5-4; d_call: NA; j_call: TRBJ1-6; cdr3_nt: TGTGCCAGCAGCTTGGGCTCTAGGGGGGATTCACCCCTCCACTTT; cdr3_aa: CASSLGSRGDSPLHF
clone_size: once; v_call: TRBV9; d_call: TRBD1; j_call: TRBJ1-1; cdr3_nt: TGTGCCAGCAGCACAACAGGGGGTAGGATGAACACTGAAGCTTTCTTT; cdr3_aa: CASSTTGGRMNTEAFF
clone_size: NA; v_call: TRBV28; d_call: TRBD2; j_call: TRBJ2-1; cdr3_nt: TGTGCCAGCAGTTCGTACCTTGTTGGGCCAGCGGGGCCCCACAATGAGCAGTTCTTC; cdr3_aa: CASSSYLVGPAGPHNEQFF
clone_size: NA; v_call: TRBV30; d_call: TRBD1; j_call: TRBJ2-7; cdr3_nt: TGTGCCTGGGGGACCGGGACAGGGGCCTACGAGCAGTACTTC; cdr3_aa: CAWGTGTGAYEQYF
clone_size: NA; v_call: TRBV15; d_call: TRBD1; j_call: TRBJ2-3; cdr3_nt: TGTGCCACCAGCAGTTCAGGACAGGGGTCGTGGGAAGATACGCAGTATTTT; cdr3_aa: CATSSSGQGSWEDTQYF
clone_size: once; v_call: TRBV5-5; d_call: TRBD1; j_call: TRBJ2-3; cdr3_nt: TGTGCCAGCAGCCTTCAGGGGGTAAGCACAGATACGCAGTATTTT; cdr3_aa: CASSLQGVSTDTQYF
clone_size: NA; v_call: TRBV4-1; d_call: NA; j_call: TRBJ1-5; cdr3_nt: TGCGCCAGCAGCCAAGGATCTTCTCGAACCAATCAGCCCCAGCATTTT; cdr3_aa: CASSQGSSRTNQPQHF
clone_size: NA; v_call: TRBV7-8; d_call: NA; j_call: TRBJ2-6; cdr3_nt: TGTGCCAGCAGCTCCCCCCAGGGGAGGGCTGGGGCCAACGTCCTGACTTTC; cdr3_aa: CASSSPQGRAGANVLTF
clone_size: NA; v_call: TRBV11-3; d_call: NA; j_call: TRBJ2-1; cdr3_nt: TGTGCCAGCAGCTCTGGGACCTACAATGAGCAGTTCTTC; cdr3_aa: CASSSGTYNEQFF
clone_size: once; v_call: TRBV27; d_call: TRBD1; j_call: TRBJ2-7; cdr3_nt: TGTGCCAGCAGTACCGGGGACAGCTACGAGCAGTACTTC; cdr3_aa: CASSTGDSYEQYF
clone_size: once; v_call: TRBV6-4; d_call: NA; j_call: TRBJ1-1; cdr3_nt: TGTGCCAGCAGTGACGGGGGGCCAAACACTGAAGCTTTCTTT; cdr3_aa: CASSDGGPNTEAFF
clone_size: NA; v_call: TRBV27; d_call: NA; j_call: TRBJ2-7; cdr3_nt: TGTGCCAGCAGTTTTGGGACAAAACTTTACGAGCAGTACTTC; cdr3_aa: CASSFGTKLYEQYF
clone_size: NA; v_call: TRBV9; d_call: NA; j_call: TRBJ1-6; cdr3_nt: TGTGCCAGCAGCTTTCGACACGCACCGGAGATAGGGTCACCCCTCCACTTT; cdr3_aa: CASSFRHAPEIGSPLHF
clone_size: NA; v_call: TRBV4-2; d_call: TRBD2; j_call: TRBJ2-3; cdr3_nt: TGTGCCAGCAGCCAGGTCTACCCGGGACTAGGAACAGATACGCAGTATTTT; cdr3_aa: CASSQVYPGLGTDTQYF
clone_size: NA; v_call: TRBV7-9; d_call: NA; j_call: TRBJ2-2; cdr3_nt: TGTGCCAGCAGCTTGGTTCCCACCGGGGAGCTGTTTTTT; cdr3_aa: CASSLVPTGELFF
clone_size: NA; v_call: TRBV4-1; d_call: TRBD1; j_call: TRBJ2-7; cdr3_nt: TGCGCCAGCAGAGGGACAGGTACCTACGAGCAGTACTTC; cdr3_aa: CASRGTGTYEQYF
clone_size: NA; v_call: TRBV6-6; d_call: NA; j_call: TRBJ2-7; cdr3_nt: TGTGCCAGCAAACGAGGGTGGCCCTACGAGCAGTACTTC; cdr3_aa: CASKRGWPYEQYF
clone_size: NA; v_call: TRBV27; d_call: NA; j_call: TRBJ2-6; cdr3_nt: TGTGCCAGCAGCCGGGCTGGGGCCAACGTCCTGACTTTC; cdr3_aa: CASSRAGANVLTF
clone_size: NA; v_call: TRBV7-6; d_call: TRBD1; j_call: TRBJ2-7; cdr3_nt: TGTGCCAGCAGCTTAGAGGGGGCGCTACATTACGAGCAGTACTTC; cdr3_aa: CASSLEGALHYEQYF
clone_size: NA; v_call: TRBV19; d_call: NA; j_call: TRBJ2-1; cdr3_nt: TGTGCCAGTAGTCTCCGGGACGGACCTTACAATGAGCAGTTCTTC; cdr3_aa: CASSLRDGPYNEQFF
clone_size: NA; v_call: TRBV6-1; d_call: NA; j_call: TRBJ2-7; cdr3_nt: TGTGCCAGCAGTGAAGCGTCCAGGTCCAGCGAGCAGTACTTC; cdr3_aa: CASSEASRSSEQYF
clone_size: NA; v_call: TRBV5-4; d_call: NA; j_call: TRBJ1-5; cdr3_nt: TGTGCCAGCAGCTTGGGCCTTAGCAATCAGCCCCAGCATTTT; cdr3_aa: CASSLGLSNQPQHF
clone_size: NA; v_call: TRBV27; d_call: NA; j_call: TRBJ1-4; cdr3_nt: TGTGCCAGCAGTGGTTTCGGGCAGAGTAATGAAAAACTGTTTTTT; cdr3_aa: CASSGFGQSNEKLFF
clone_size: NA; v_call: TRBV11-2; d_call: TRBD2; j_call: TRBJ2-1; cdr3_nt: TGTGCCACCGAAGCGGGGGACTCCTACAATGAGCAGTTCTTC; cdr3_aa: CATEAGDSYNEQFF
clone_size: NA; v_call: TRBV11-3; d_call: TRBD1; j_call: TRBJ2-1; cdr3_nt: TGTGCCAGCAGCTTAGATAAAACAGGGGCCGGGAATGAGCAGTTCTTC; cdr3_aa: CASSLDKTGAGNEQFF
clone_size: once; v_call: TRBV30; d_call: TRBD2; j_call: TRBJ2-2; cdr3_nt: TGTGCCTGCCCCTGGAGCGGGGGGGACACCGGGGAGCTGTTTTTT; cdr3_aa: CACPWSGGDTGELFF
clone_size: NA; v_call: TRBV28; d_call: NA; j_call: TRBJ2-7; cdr3_nt: TGTGCCAGCAGTCCCCATGATGCCCCCGAATCCTACGAGCAGTACTTC; cdr3_aa: CASSPHDAPESYEQYF
clone_size: NA; v_call: TRBV30; d_call: NA; j_call: TRBJ2-3; cdr3_nt: TGTGCCTGGAGTCAGTTGGACAGCCAGAGCACAGATACGCAGTATTTT; cdr3_aa: CAWSQLDSQSTDTQYF
clone_size: NA; v_call: TRBV18; d_call: NA; j_call: TRBJ2-7; cdr3_nt: TGTGCCAGCTCACCATATGTCCCAGCGAACTCCTACGAGCAGTACTTC; cdr3_aa: CASSPYVPANSYEQYF
clone_size: once; v_call: TRBV18; d_call: TRBD2; j_call: TRBJ2-3; cdr3_nt: TGTGCCAGCTCACCAATCGAGCGGGGGCCTTCCACAGATACGCAGTATTTT; cdr3_aa: CASSPIERGPSTDTQYF
clone_size: NA; v_call: TRBV27; d_call: TRBD1; j_call: TRBJ1-2; cdr3_nt: TGTGCCAGCAGGGGGACAGAGAACTATGGCTACACCTTC; cdr3_aa: CASRGTENYGYTF
clone_size: NA; v_call: TRBV7-9; d_call: NA; j_call: TRBJ1-1; cdr3_nt: TGTGCCAGCAGCCGAGCAGACGCTGAAGCTTTCTTT; cdr3_aa: CASSRADAEAFF
clone_size: NA; v_call: TRBV9; d_call: NA; j_call: TRBJ2-5; cdr3_nt: TGTGCCAGCAGCGGACTACAGGGATATCAAGAGACCCAGTACTTC; cdr3_aa: CASSGLQGYQETQYF
clone_size: NA; v_call: TRBV7-9; d_call: TRBD1; j_call: TRBJ1-1; cdr3_nt: TGTGCCAGCAGCTTATGGGACAGTTATGGCACTGAAGCTTTCTTT; cdr3_aa: CASSLWDSYGTEAFF
clone_size: NA; v_call: TRBV6-5; d_call: NA; j_call: TRBJ1-4; cdr3_nt: TGTGCCAGCAGCCCAGGGGCAACTAATGAAAAACTGTTTTTT; cdr3_aa: CASSPGATNEKLFF
clone_size: once; v_call: TRBV5-4; d_call: NA; j_call: TRBJ2-5; cdr3_nt: TGTGCCAGCAGGACTGGACTGCAAGAGACCCAGTACTTC; cdr3_aa: CASRTGLQETQYF
clone_size: NA; v_call: TRBV29-1; d_call: TRBD1; j_call: TRBJ1-5; cdr3_nt: TGCAGCGTTCAGGGACAGGGGGCAGATCAGCCCCAGCATTTT; cdr3_aa: CSVQGQGADQPQHF
clone_size: NA; v_call: TRBV27; d_call: NA; j_call: TRBJ1-4; cdr3_nt: TGTGCCAGCAGTTTATCAGGGGTAGGAAAACTGTTTTTT; cdr3_aa: CASSLSGVGKLFF
clone_size: NA; v_call: TRBV7-2; d_call: TRBD1; j_call: TRBJ1-2; cdr3_nt: TGTGCCAGCAGCTTAGGCCCGACAGGGCTGGGCTACACCTTC; cdr3_aa: CASSLGPTGLGYTF
clone_size: NA; v_call: TRBV28; d_call: NA; j_call: TRBJ1-6; cdr3_nt: TGTGCCAGCAAGGATACCAATTCACCCCTCCACTTT; cdr3_aa: CASKDTNSPLHF
clone_size: NA; v_call: TRBV29-1; d_call: NA; j_call: TRBJ2-3; cdr3_nt: TGCAGCGCATCCGGTGGGCAGGACGCGTGGGATACGCAGTATTTT; cdr3_aa: CSASGGQDAWDTQYF
clone_size: NA; v_call: TRBV27; d_call: TRBD2; j_call: TRBJ2-7; cdr3_nt: TGTGCCAGCAGTTTATGGGGGGGGAACTACGAGCAGTACTTC; cdr3_aa: CASSLWGGNYEQYF
clone_size: NA; v_call: TRBV7-9; d_call: NA; j_call: TRBJ1-5; cdr3_nt: TGTGCCAGCACCCCCGATGGAGGGGGCAATCAGCCCCAGCATTTT; cdr3_aa: CASTPDGGGNQPQHF
clone_size: NA; v_call: TRBV10-3; d_call: NA; j_call: TRBJ2-2; cdr3_nt: TGTGCCAGCAGCCCATCAGGGGGGGCGAGTCTTCACACCGGGGAGCTGTTTTTT; cdr3_aa: CASSPSGGASLHTGELFF
clone_size: NA; v_call: TRBV11-3; d_call: NA; j_call: TRBJ1-2; cdr3_nt: TGTGCCAGCAGCTTAGGGGGTCCCCTAGCGTATGGCTACACCTTC; cdr3_aa: CASSLGGPLAYGYTF
clone_size: NA; v_call: TRBV7-9; d_call: TRBD1; j_call: TRBJ2-7; cdr3_nt: TGTGCCAGCAGCTCGGACAGGGCCTCCTTGGAGCAGTACTTC; cdr3_aa: CASSSDRASLEQYF